The subject of this entry is one TCR beta chain. Its matching antigen is unknown. V was shortened by 1 base and J by 3 bases, with 15 bases between the two germline ends. Germline V gene data show CDR1 as PRHDT and CDR2 as FYEKMQ (reference sequence). CDR3 length: 16 amino acids. This record comes from a study of beta chain features in type 1 diabetes. Study-level points and caveats: Patients with Type 1 diabetes showed moderately but significantly shorter TCRB CDR3s in all four CD4+ subsets. Lower insertion and higher deletion counts appeared at VDJ junctions in type 1 diabetes patients.

Reverse transcribing all isolated RNA meant expressed TCRB transcripts were sequenced. Deep immunoSEQ sequencing covered naive, central memory and regulatory T cell samples. The data were produced by immunoSEQ multiplex PCR, yet TCRdb's version contains in-frame clones alone and is incomplete. The sample has 850,000 to 900,000 clones; roughly a sixth are singletons. The sample taken for sequencing was naive CD4+ T cells from blood. This clonotype originated in a woman between 18 and 30 years old in good health. The genes are TRBV13 and TRBJ1-1; perhaps TRBD1 as D (5 bases). The CDR3 nucleotides read TGTGCCAGCAGCTTAGAGGCAGGGTGGTGGGACACTGAAGCTTTCTTT. Its translation: CASSLEAGWWDTEAFF. The complete variable domain, with remaining parts taken from reference TRBV13 and TRBJ1-1, reads AAGVIQSPRHLIKEKRETATLKCYPIPRHDTVYWYQQGPGQDPQFLISFYEKMQSDKGSIPDRFSAQQFSDYHSELNMSSLELGDSALYFCASSLEAGWWDTEAFFGQGTRLTVV.